Listed here is a single TCR beta chain. The data were taken from a study of blood T cells in healthy people across ages. V gave up 7 bases and J gave up 8 bases; unmatched junction bases: 14. The germline V gene encodes CDR1 SNHLY and CDR2 FYNNEI. The CDR3 is 15 amino acids. Through a sample-barcoded 5' primer and a J-beta primer mix, a second PCR was run for 7 to 11 cycles. One entry per CDR3 protein results from TCRdb running MiXCR on the 5' RACE reads. Counted here are about 2 million distinct CDR3 sequences, approximately 50% occurring once; the ten biggest clones make up over 2%. This clonotype originated in a woman between 40 and 55 years old in good health. Sequences were obtained from blood. The chain is built from TRBV2 and TRBJ2-4; the match to TRBD2 covers 7 bases. CDR3 bases: TGTGCCAGCACTGCCCTGTGGGAGCGGGACGACATTCAGTACTTC. Its protein product is CASTALWERDDIQYF.